A selection of T cell receptor beta chains follows, all from one sample in a study of T cells in localized non-small cell lung cancer. Sequencing was performed with immunoSEQ multiplex PCR; in TCRdb, only in-frame clones are kept and a portion is missing. In the table there are fewer than 30,000 clones, approximately 86% of which are singletons. This sample comprised peripheral blood, obtained before any cancer treatment. The source of these receptors is a female donor of 60 years or more with stage II squamous cell lung carcinoma. Both conserved end residues are part of each CDR3. A D gene is named only where the DNA matches it firmly. Clone sizes are given selectively: once, few, many, or a class where the clone is expanded.

cdr3_aa: CASSATGQEETQYF
cdr3_nt: TGTGCCAGCAGCGCGACAGGGCAGGAGGAGACCCAGTACTTC
d_call: TRBD1
v_call: TRBV9
clone_size: -
cdr3_length: 14
j_call: TRBJ2-5

cdr3_aa: CASSQVGGGNTEAFF
cdr3_nt: TGTGCCAGCAGCCAAGTGGGGGGAGGGAACACTGAAGCTTTCTTT
d_call: -
v_call: TRBV14
clone_size: -
cdr3_length: 15
j_call: TRBJ1-1

cdr3_aa: CASSNRANYGYTF
cdr3_nt: TGTGCCAGCAGCAACAGGGCTAACTATGGCTACACCTTC
d_call: -
v_call: TRBV11-2
clone_size: -
cdr3_length: 13
j_call: TRBJ1-2

cdr3_aa: CASSEGIFLGTDTQYF
cdr3_nt: TGTGCCAGCTCAGAGGGGATTTTTCTCGGCACAGATACGCAGTATTTT
d_call: -
v_call: TRBV18
clone_size: -
cdr3_length: 16
j_call: TRBJ2-3

cdr3_aa: CASIREQGRHYGYTF
cdr3_nt: TGTGCCAGTATTCGAGAACAGGGTCGCCACTATGGCTACACCTTC
d_call: -
v_call: TRBV19
clone_size: -
cdr3_length: 15
j_call: TRBJ1-2

cdr3_aa: CAWSPRDLRRYTF
cdr3_nt: TGTGCCTGGAGCCCCCGGGACCTCAGACGCTACACCTTC
d_call: -
v_call: TRBV30
clone_size: -
cdr3_length: 13
j_call: TRBJ1-2

cdr3_aa: CASSPRLAGPTDTQYF
cdr3_nt: TGTGCCAGCAGCCCGAGACTAGCGGGGCCCACAGATACGCAGTATTTT
d_call: TRBD2
v_call: TRBV7-2
clone_size: -
cdr3_length: 16
j_call: TRBJ2-3

cdr3_aa: CAIRRATGELFF
cdr3_nt: TGTGCCATCCGTAGGGCGACCGGGGAGCTGTTTTTT
d_call: -
v_call: TRBV10-3
clone_size: -
cdr3_length: 12
j_call: TRBJ2-2

cdr3_aa: CAGMDTDNEKLFF
cdr3_nt: TGTGCCGGGATGGACACTGATAATGAAAAACTGTTTTTT
d_call: -
v_call: TRBV30
clone_size: -
cdr3_length: 13
j_call: TRBJ1-4

cdr3_aa: CASMRDSGANVLTF
cdr3_nt: TGTGCCAGCATGCGGGACTCTGGGGCCAACGTCCTGACTTTC
d_call: -
v_call: TRBV2
clone_size: -
cdr3_length: 14
j_call: TRBJ2-6

cdr3_aa: CASSQDATTTQRAFF
cdr3_nt: TGTGCCAGCAGCCAAGACGCGACTACCACTCAACGAGCTTTCTTT
d_call: -
v_call: TRBV14
clone_size: -
cdr3_length: 15
j_call: TRBJ1-1

cdr3_aa: CASSPLAGVGYEQYF
cdr3_nt: TGTGCCAGCAGCCCTCTAGCGGGAGTGGGGTACGAGCAGTACTTC
d_call: TRBD2
v_call: TRBV7-2
clone_size: -
cdr3_length: 15
j_call: TRBJ2-7

cdr3_aa: CASSPYGRKAQDTQYF
cdr3_nt: TGCGCCAGCAGCCCGTATGGGAGGAAGGCTCAGGATACGCAGTATTTT
d_call: -
v_call: TRBV5-1
clone_size: -
cdr3_length: 16
j_call: TRBJ2-3

cdr3_aa: CASSLGQEDTQYF
cdr3_nt: TGTGCCAGCAGCCTCGGCCAAGAGGATACGCAGTATTTT
d_call: -
v_call: TRBV4-2
clone_size: -
cdr3_length: 13
j_call: TRBJ2-3

cdr3_aa: CASSKLGRGGEQYF
cdr3_nt: TGTGCCAGCAGTAAATTGGGCAGGGGTGGCGAGCAGTACTTC
d_call: -
v_call: TRBV27
clone_size: -
cdr3_length: 14
j_call: TRBJ2-7

cdr3_aa: CASTEGLDSGANVLTF
cdr3_nt: TGTGCCAGCACCGAGGGTCTTGACTCTGGGGCCAACGTCCTGACTTTC
d_call: -
v_call: TRBV2
clone_size: -
cdr3_length: 16
j_call: TRBJ2-6

cdr3_aa: CASRTVLETQYF
cdr3_nt: TGTGCCAGCCGGACAGTATTAGAGACCCAGTACTTC
d_call: -
v_call: TRBV6-5
clone_size: -
cdr3_length: 12
j_call: TRBJ2-5

cdr3_aa: CAWGQGVDTQYF
cdr3_nt: TGTGCCTGGGGACAGGGGGTAGATACGCAGTATTTT
d_call: TRBD1
v_call: TRBV30
clone_size: -
cdr3_length: 12
j_call: TRBJ2-3

cdr3_aa: CATSGQGPDTQYF
cdr3_nt: TGTGCCACCTCGGGACAGGGACCCGATACGCAGTATTTT
d_call: TRBD1
v_call: TRBV2
clone_size: -
cdr3_length: 13
j_call: TRBJ2-3

cdr3_aa: CASSPRTDTNEKLFF
cdr3_nt: TGTGCCAGCTCACCAAGGACAGACACTAATGAAAAACTGTTTTTT
d_call: -
v_call: TRBV18
clone_size: once
cdr3_length: 15
j_call: TRBJ1-4

cdr3_aa: CASSPRAGGGYEQYF
cdr3_nt: TGTGCCAGCAGCCCTCGAGCGGGGGGCGGCTACGAGCAGTACTTC
d_call: TRBD2
v_call: TRBV7-9
clone_size: once
cdr3_length: 15
j_call: TRBJ2-7

cdr3_aa: CASSQDPRGAQTEAFF
cdr3_nt: TGCGCCAGCAGCCAAGACCCAAGAGGGGCGCAGACTGAAGCTTTCTTT
d_call: -
v_call: TRBV4-3
clone_size: -
cdr3_length: 16
j_call: TRBJ1-1

cdr3_aa: CASSANKNTEAFF
cdr3_nt: TGTGCCAGCAGCGCCAACAAGAACACTGAAGCTTTCTTT
d_call: -
v_call: TRBV2
clone_size: few
cdr3_length: 13
j_call: TRBJ1-1

cdr3_aa: CASSQSGTGPYEQYF
cdr3_nt: TGTGCCAGCAGCCAATCCGGGACAGGGCCCTACGAGCAGTACTTC
d_call: TRBD1
v_call: TRBV6-5
clone_size: -
cdr3_length: 15
j_call: TRBJ2-7

cdr3_aa: CATSRDFQAGQPQHF
cdr3_nt: TGTGCCACCAGCAGAGATTTTCAGGCTGGGCAGCCCCAGCATTTT
d_call: -
v_call: TRBV15
clone_size: -
cdr3_length: 15
j_call: TRBJ1-5

cdr3_aa: CASSSGGSYNEQFF
cdr3_nt: TGTGCCAGCAGCTCTGGGGGGAGCTACAATGAGCAGTTCTTC
d_call: -
v_call: TRBV11-3
clone_size: -
cdr3_length: 14
j_call: TRBJ2-1

cdr3_aa: CASSPSQTRTDYGYTF
cdr3_nt: TGTGCCAGCTCACCCTCTCAGACAAGGACGGACTATGGCTACACCTTC
d_call: -
v_call: TRBV18
clone_size: -
cdr3_length: 16
j_call: TRBJ1-2

cdr3_aa: CATNRGGHSYEQYF
cdr3_nt: TGTGCCACCAATCGAGGGGGCCACTCCTACGAGCAGTACTTC
d_call: TRBD1
v_call: TRBV7-2
clone_size: -
cdr3_length: 14
j_call: TRBJ2-7

cdr3_aa: CASRDTGGNSYEQYF
cdr3_nt: TGTGCCAGCAGGGATACAGGGGGAAACTCCTACGAGCAGTACTTC
d_call: TRBD1
v_call: TRBV2
clone_size: -
cdr3_length: 15
j_call: TRBJ2-7

cdr3_aa: CASSETTGLYNEQFF
cdr3_nt: TGTGCCAGCAGTGAAACGACAGGGCTCTACAATGAGCAGTTCTTC
d_call: TRBD1
v_call: TRBV2
clone_size: -
cdr3_length: 15
j_call: TRBJ2-1

cdr3_aa: CASSQDAPDTQYF
cdr3_nt: TGCGCCAGCAGCCAAGATGCGCCAGATACGCAGTATTTT
d_call: -
v_call: TRBV4-1
clone_size: -
cdr3_length: 13
j_call: TRBJ2-3

cdr3_aa: CASSLGLLAGGSTDTQYF
cdr3_nt: TGTGCCAGCAGTTTAGGATTACTAGCGGGGGGGAGCACAGATACGCAGTATTTT
d_call: TRBD2
v_call: TRBV28
clone_size: -
cdr3_length: 18
j_call: TRBJ2-3

cdr3_aa: CASSLGPPGQGNGYTF
cdr3_nt: TGTGCCAGCAGCTTAGGCCCCCCGGGACAGGGGAATGGCTACACCTTC
d_call: TRBD1
v_call: TRBV7-2
clone_size: -
cdr3_length: 16
j_call: TRBJ1-2

cdr3_aa: CASRSPGREQFF
cdr3_nt: TGTGCCAGCCGTTCCCCGGGCCGGGAGCAGTTCTTC
d_call: -
v_call: TRBV6-5
clone_size: -
cdr3_length: 12
j_call: TRBJ2-1

cdr3_aa: CASSPPVTGRETQYF
cdr3_nt: TGTGCCAGCAGTCCCCCCGTCACGGGGCGCGAGACGCAGTATTTT
d_call: -
v_call: TRBV28
clone_size: once
cdr3_length: 15
j_call: TRBJ2-3

cdr3_aa: CASSRDRNQPQHF
cdr3_nt: TGTGCCAGCAGTCGGGACAGAAATCAGCCCCAGCATTTT
d_call: TRBD1
v_call: TRBV28
clone_size: -
cdr3_length: 13
j_call: TRBJ1-5

cdr3_aa: CASSLKAAYGYTF
cdr3_nt: TGTGCCAGCAGTTTAAAGGCAGCTTATGGCTACACCTTC
d_call: -
v_call: TRBV28
clone_size: -
cdr3_length: 13
j_call: TRBJ1-2

cdr3_aa: CATIPRSSYEQYF
cdr3_nt: TGTGCCACTATACCGCGGAGCTCCTACGAGCAGTACTTC
d_call: -
v_call: TRBV7-9
clone_size: -
cdr3_length: 13
j_call: TRBJ2-7

cdr3_aa: CASSLEAVSYNEQFF
cdr3_nt: TGTGCCAGCAGCTTAGAAGCAGTCTCCTACAATGAGCAGTTCTTC
d_call: -
v_call: TRBV7-2
clone_size: -
cdr3_length: 15
j_call: TRBJ2-1

cdr3_aa: CASSPGTSGSYNEQFF
cdr3_nt: TGCGCCAGCAGCCCCGGGACTAGCGGTTCCTACAATGAGCAGTTCTTC
d_call: TRBD2
v_call: TRBV4-1
clone_size: -
cdr3_length: 16
j_call: TRBJ2-1

cdr3_aa: CASSPLGNEKLFF
cdr3_nt: TGTGCCAGCAGCCCCCTGGGCAATGAAAAACTGTTTTTT
d_call: -
v_call: TRBV27
clone_size: few
cdr3_length: 13
j_call: TRBJ1-4

cdr3_aa: CASSPPEGGTYNEQFF
cdr3_nt: TGTGCCAGCAGCCCCCCGGAGGGTGGAACCTACAATGAGCAGTTCTTC
d_call: -
v_call: TRBV7-2
clone_size: -
cdr3_length: 16
j_call: TRBJ2-1

cdr3_aa: CASSVLTGPGTDTQYF
cdr3_nt: TGTGCCAGCAGCGTACTGACAGGACCCGGCACAGATACGCAGTATTTT
d_call: -
v_call: TRBV9
clone_size: -
cdr3_length: 16
j_call: TRBJ2-3

cdr3_aa: CASSWTTSGGDTQYF
cdr3_nt: TGTGCCAGCAGTTGGACGACTAGCGGGGGAGATACGCAGTATTTT
d_call: TRBD2
v_call: TRBV6-6
clone_size: once
cdr3_length: 15
j_call: TRBJ2-3

cdr3_aa: CASSWIPGPKNNEQFF
cdr3_nt: TGTGCCAGCAGCTGGATACCGGGACCAAAAAACAATGAGCAGTTCTTC
d_call: -
v_call: TRBV5-8
clone_size: -
cdr3_length: 16
j_call: TRBJ2-1

cdr3_aa: CASSSGTGGSQPQHF
cdr3_nt: TGTGCCAGCAGTTCTGGGACAGGGGGGAGTCAGCCCCAGCATTTT
d_call: TRBD1
v_call: TRBV27
clone_size: few
cdr3_length: 15
j_call: TRBJ1-5

cdr3_aa: CASSPAGGGTDTQYF
cdr3_nt: TGCGCCAGCAGCCCGGCGGGTGGGGGGACAGATACGCAGTATTTT
d_call: -
v_call: TRBV4-1
clone_size: -
cdr3_length: 15
j_call: TRBJ2-3

cdr3_aa: CASSRDRNTEAFF
cdr3_nt: TGTGCCAGCAGCCGGGACAGGAACACTGAAGCTTTCTTT
d_call: TRBD1
v_call: TRBV5-8
clone_size: -
cdr3_length: 13
j_call: TRBJ1-1

cdr3_aa: CASSYTGDQPQHF
cdr3_nt: TGTGCCAGCAGTTATACAGGGGATCAGCCCCAGCATTTT
d_call: TRBD1
v_call: TRBV2
clone_size: few
cdr3_length: 13
j_call: TRBJ1-5

cdr3_aa: CASKGTGGLEAFF
cdr3_nt: TGTGCCAGCAAGGGGACCGGTGGTCTTGAAGCTTTCTTT
d_call: -
v_call: TRBV6-5
clone_size: -
cdr3_length: 13
j_call: TRBJ1-1

cdr3_aa: CASSGLTGGSDEQYF
cdr3_nt: TGTGCCAGCAGCGGGTTGACAGGGGGCTCGGACGAGCAGTACTTC
d_call: TRBD1
v_call: TRBV7-9
clone_size: -
cdr3_length: 15
j_call: TRBJ2-7

cdr3_aa: CASSFPLGEQYF
cdr3_nt: TGTGCCAGCAGCTTCCCGCTTGGCGAGCAGTACTTC
d_call: -
v_call: TRBV7-9
clone_size: -
cdr3_length: 12
j_call: TRBJ2-7

cdr3_aa: CASSEFGGKSNYGYTF
cdr3_nt: TGTGCCAGCAGTGAATTCGGGGGCAAATCTAACTATGGCTACACCTTC
d_call: -
v_call: TRBV6-1
clone_size: -
cdr3_length: 16
j_call: TRBJ1-2